This TCR beta chain was profiled in a study of cytomegalovirus exposure and HLA in healthy donors. Trimming shortened V by 0 bases and J by 1 base, and 16 bases separated the two germline ends. CDR1 is MNHNS, CDR2 SASEGT, per germline. CDR3 size: 18 residues. Both 60 Vbeta primers and 13 Jbeta primers went into the PCR. Profiled with immunoSEQ multiplex PCR; TCRdb holds only in-frame clones, not every one. The sample lists 80,000 to 100,000 clones, over 65% occurring once. Sequencing was performed on PBMCs. The clonotype comes from a human donor in good health. The chain joins TRBV6-1 to TRBJ1-5, with a weak D call TRBD1 (6 bases). This CDR3 is CASSEASGAPRSNQPQHF. CDR3 DNA: TGTGCCAGCAGTGAAGCGTCAGGGGCCCCTCGCAGCAATCAGCCCCAGCATTTT.